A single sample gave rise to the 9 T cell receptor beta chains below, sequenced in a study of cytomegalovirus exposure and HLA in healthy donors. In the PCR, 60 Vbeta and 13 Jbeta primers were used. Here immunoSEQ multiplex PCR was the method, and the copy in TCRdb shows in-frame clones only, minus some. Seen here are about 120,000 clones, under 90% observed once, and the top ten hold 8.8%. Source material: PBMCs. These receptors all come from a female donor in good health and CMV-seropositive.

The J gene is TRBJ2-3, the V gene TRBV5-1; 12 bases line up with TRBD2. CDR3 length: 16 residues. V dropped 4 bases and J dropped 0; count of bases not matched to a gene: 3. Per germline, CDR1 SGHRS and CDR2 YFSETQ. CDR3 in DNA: TGCGCCAGCAGCCCCGGACTAGCGGGAAGCACAGATACGCAGTATTTT. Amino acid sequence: CASSPGLAGSTDTQYF.

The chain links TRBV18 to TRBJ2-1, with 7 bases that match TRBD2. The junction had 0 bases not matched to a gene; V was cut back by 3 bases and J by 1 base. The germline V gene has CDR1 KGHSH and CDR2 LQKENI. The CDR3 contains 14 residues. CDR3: CASSPGGSYNEQFF. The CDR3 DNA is TGTGCCAGCTCACCGGGGGGGTCCTACAATGAGCAGTTCTTC.

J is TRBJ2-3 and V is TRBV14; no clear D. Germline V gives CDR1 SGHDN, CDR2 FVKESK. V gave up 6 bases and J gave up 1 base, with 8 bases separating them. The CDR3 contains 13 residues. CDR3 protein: CASRRQGTDTQYF. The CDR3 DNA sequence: TGTGCCAGCAGACGCCAGGGCACAGATACGCAGTATTTT.

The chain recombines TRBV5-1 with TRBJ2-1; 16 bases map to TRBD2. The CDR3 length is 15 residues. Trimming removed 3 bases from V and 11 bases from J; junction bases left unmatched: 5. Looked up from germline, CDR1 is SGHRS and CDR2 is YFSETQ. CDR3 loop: CASSSGTSGGAKQFF. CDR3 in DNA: TGCGCCAGCAGCTCGGGGACTAGCGGGGGGGCGAAGCAGTTCTTC.

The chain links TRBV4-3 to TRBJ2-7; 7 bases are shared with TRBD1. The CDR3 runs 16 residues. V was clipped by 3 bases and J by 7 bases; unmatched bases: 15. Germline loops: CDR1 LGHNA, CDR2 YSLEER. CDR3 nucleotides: TGCGCCAGCAGCCATGCCCCGGGACAGTACCCCATGGAGCAGTACTTC. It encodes CASSHAPGQYPMEQYF.

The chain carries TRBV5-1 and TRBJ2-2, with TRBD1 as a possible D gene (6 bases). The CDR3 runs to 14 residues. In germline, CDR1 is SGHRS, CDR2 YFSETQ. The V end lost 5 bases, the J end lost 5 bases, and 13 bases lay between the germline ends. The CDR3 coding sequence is TGCGCCAGCAGGGCCTTCCAGGGGACCGGGGAGCTGTTTTTT. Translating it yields CASRAFQGTGELFF.

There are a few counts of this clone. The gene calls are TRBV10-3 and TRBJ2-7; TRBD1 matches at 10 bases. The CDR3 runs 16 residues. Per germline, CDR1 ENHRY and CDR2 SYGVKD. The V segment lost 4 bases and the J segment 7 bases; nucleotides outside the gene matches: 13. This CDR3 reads CAISGGGDRGVWEQYF. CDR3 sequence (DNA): TGTGCCATCAGTGGTGGAGGGGACAGGGGAGTGTGGGAGCAGTACTTC.

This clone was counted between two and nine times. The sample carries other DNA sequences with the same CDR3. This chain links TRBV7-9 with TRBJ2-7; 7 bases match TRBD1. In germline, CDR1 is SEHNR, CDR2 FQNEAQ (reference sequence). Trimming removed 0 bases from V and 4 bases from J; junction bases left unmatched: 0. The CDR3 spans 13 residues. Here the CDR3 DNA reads TGTGCCAGCAGCTTAGCGGGACAGTACGAGCAGTACTTC. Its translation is CASSLAGQYEQYF.

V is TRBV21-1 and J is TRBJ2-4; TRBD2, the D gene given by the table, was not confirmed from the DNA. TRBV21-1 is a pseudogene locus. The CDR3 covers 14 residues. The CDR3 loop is CASSPRLAGNIQYF. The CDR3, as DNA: TGTGCCAGCAGCCCCCGACTAGCGGGGAACATTCAGTACTTC.